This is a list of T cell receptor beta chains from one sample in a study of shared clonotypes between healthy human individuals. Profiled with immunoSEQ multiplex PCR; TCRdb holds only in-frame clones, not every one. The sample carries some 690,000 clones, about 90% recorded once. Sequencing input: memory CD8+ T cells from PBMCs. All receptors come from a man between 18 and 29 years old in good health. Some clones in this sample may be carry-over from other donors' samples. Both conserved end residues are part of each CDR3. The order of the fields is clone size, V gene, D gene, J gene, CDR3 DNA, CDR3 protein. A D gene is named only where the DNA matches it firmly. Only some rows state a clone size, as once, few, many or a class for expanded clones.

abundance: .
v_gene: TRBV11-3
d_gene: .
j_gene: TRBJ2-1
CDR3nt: TGTGCCAGCAGCTTAGAAGGTACTAGCTCCTACAATGAGCAGTTCTTC
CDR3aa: CASSLEGTSSYNEQFF

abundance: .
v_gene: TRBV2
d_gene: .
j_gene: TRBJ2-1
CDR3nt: TGTGCCAGCAGTGAAGCGACTCAGAGCTCCTACAATGAGCAGTTCTTC
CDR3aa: CASSEATQSSYNEQFF

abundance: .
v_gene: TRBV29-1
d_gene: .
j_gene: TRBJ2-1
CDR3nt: TGCAGCGTTGAAAACCCCAGCGGCAGCTCCTACAATGAGCAGTTCTTC
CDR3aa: CSVENPSGSSYNEQFF

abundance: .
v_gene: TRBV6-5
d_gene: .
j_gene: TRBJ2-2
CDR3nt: TGTGCCAGCACCGACCATCTGGAAAACACCGGGGAGCTGTTTTTT
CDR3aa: CASTDHLENTGELFF

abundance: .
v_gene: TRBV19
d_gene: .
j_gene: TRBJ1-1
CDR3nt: TGTGCCAGTAGTATTTGGGGGGCGAGCACTGAAGCTTTCTTT
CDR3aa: CASSIWGASTEAFF

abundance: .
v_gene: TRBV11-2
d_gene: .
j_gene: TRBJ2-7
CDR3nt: TGTGCCAGCAGCTCCCGGACAGAATCCTACGAGCAGTACTTC
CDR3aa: CASSSRTESYEQYF

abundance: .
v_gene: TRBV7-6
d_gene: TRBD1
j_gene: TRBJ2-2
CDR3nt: TGTGCCAGCAGTATAGACAGGGCAAACACCGGGGAGCTGTTTTTT
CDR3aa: CASSIDRANTGELFF

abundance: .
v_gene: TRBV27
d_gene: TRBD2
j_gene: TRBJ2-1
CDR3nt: TGTGCCAGCAGTTGGCACGGCGGGAGCTCCTACAATGAGCAGTTCTTC
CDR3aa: CASSWHGGSSYNEQFF

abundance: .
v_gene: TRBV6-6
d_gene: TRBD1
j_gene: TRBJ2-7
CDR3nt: TGTGCCAGCAGCCCTCTTACCGGACAGGGGATCTACGAGCAGTACTTC
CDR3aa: CASSPLTGQGIYEQYF

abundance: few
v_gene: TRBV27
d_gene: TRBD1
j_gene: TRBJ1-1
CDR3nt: TGTGCCAGCAGTTCACCCCTTATAGGGGGCAGGAGTGAAGCTTTCTTT
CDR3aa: CASSSPLIGGRSEAFF

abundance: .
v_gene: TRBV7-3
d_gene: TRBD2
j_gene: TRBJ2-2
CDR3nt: TGTGCCAGCAGCTTCCTAGCGGGAGGGGGTGTCACCGGGGAGCTGTTTTTT
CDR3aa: CASSFLAGGGVTGELFF

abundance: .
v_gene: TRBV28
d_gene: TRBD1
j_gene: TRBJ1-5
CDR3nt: TGTGCCAGCACCAAAGACAGGGGGAGGAAGCAGCCCCAGCATTTT
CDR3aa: CASTKDRGRKQPQHF

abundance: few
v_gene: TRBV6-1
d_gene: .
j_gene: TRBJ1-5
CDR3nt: TGTGCCAGCTCACCCAACAATCAGCCCCAGCATTTT
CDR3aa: CASSPNNQPQHF

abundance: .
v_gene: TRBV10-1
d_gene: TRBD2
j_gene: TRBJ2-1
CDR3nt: TGCGCCACCTCTCCGGGACTAGCGGGAGGCGAGCAGTTCTTC
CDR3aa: CATSPGLAGGEQFF

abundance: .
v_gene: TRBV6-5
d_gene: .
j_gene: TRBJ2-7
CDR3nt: TGTGCCAGCAGTTACGGGGGGGGAGGACAGGCCTACGAGCAGTACTTC
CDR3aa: CASSYGGGGQAYEQYF

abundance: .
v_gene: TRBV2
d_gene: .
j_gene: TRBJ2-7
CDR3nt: TGTGCCAGCCGGGACACCGATCACGAGCAGTACTTC
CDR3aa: CASRDTDHEQYF

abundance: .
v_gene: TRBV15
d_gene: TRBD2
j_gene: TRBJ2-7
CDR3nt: TGTGCCACCAGCAGTCCCGCCCTAGCGGGAACCTACGAGCAGTACTTC
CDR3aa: CATSSPALAGTYEQYF

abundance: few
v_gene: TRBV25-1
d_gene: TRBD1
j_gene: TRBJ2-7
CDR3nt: TGTGCCAGCGGAACAGGGGAGCACGAGCAGTACTTC
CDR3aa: CASGTGEHEQYF

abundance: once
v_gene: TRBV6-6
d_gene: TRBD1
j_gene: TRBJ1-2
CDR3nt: TGTGCCAGCAGTTACTCTCCGACAGGGGACCTGAGGGGCTACACCTTC
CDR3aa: CASSYSPTGDLRGYTF

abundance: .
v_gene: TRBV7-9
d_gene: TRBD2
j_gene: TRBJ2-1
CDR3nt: TGTGCCAGCAGCGAAACGGGACTAGCGGGAGCCCCCCGACATGAGCAGTTCTTC
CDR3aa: CASSETGLAGAPRHEQFF

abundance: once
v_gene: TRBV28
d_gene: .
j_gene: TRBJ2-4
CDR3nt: TGTGCCAGCAGTTATTGGGAGGAGGTAGCCAAAAACATTCAGTACTTC
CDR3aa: CASSYWEEVAKNIQYF

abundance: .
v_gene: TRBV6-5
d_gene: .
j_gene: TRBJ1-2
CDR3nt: TGTGCAGCTGGGTACGGAGCGACCTATGGCTACACCTTC
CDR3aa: CAAGYGATYGYTF

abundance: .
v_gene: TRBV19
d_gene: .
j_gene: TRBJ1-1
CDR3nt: TGTGCCAGTAGTATAGGGGGGGCGCGGACTGAAGCTTTCTTT
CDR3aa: CASSIGGARTEAFF

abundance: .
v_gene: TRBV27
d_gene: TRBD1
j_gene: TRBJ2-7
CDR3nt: TGTGCCAGCAGTTTAAGACAGGGGTGGCGTTACGAGCAGTACTTC
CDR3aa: CASSLRQGWRYEQYF

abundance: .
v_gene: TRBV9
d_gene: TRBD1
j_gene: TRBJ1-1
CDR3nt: TGTGCCAGCAGCGCCAGACAGGGGGTGAACACTGAAGCTTTCTTT
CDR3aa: CASSARQGVNTEAFF

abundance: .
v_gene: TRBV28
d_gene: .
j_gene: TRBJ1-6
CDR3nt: TGTGCCAGCAGCCCCGGAGGAGGTGGTTCACCCCTCCACTTT
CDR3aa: CASSPGGGGSPLHF

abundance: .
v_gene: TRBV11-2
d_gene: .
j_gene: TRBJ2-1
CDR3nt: TGTGCCAGCAGCGACAACGCCAATATGGGACCGAGCTCCTACAATGAGCAGTTCTTC
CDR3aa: CASSDNANMGPSSYNEQFF

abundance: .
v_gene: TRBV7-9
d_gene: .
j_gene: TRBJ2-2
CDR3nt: TGTGCCAGCAGCTTTGCGCCTTTGGGACTCCCATCGAACACCGGGGAGCTGTTTTTT
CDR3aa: CASSFAPLGLPSNTGELFF

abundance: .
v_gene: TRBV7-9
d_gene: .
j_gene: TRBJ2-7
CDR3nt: TGTGCCAGCAGCTCCTCAACAGGGATACACGAGCAGTACTTC
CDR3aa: CASSSSTGIHEQYF